Below, 28 T cell receptor beta chains from the same sample are listed, as sequenced in a study of blood T cell repertoires in COVID-19 (TCRdb year 2020). Library prep was done by the immunoSEQ multiplex PCR assay. Sourced from immuneACCESS, this table was stored by TCRdb with only in-frame sequences that have V and J called. A share of the clones is absent; for the studies checked, an unresolved V gene accounts for under half, and the remainder has no known explanation. The sample table holds 160,000 or so clones, of which nearly 80% were seen once. More than 11% of the sample is held by the ten biggest clonotypes. The specimen sequenced was peripheral blood. These TCRs come from a woman older than 75 with acute or convalescent COVID-19.

The CDR3 coding sequence is TGCGCCAGCAGCCCCGGACAGCAGAACACCATATATTTT. Amino acid sequence: CASSPGQQNTIYF. The chain is built from TRBV5-1 and TRBJ1-3; D possibly corresponds to TRBD1 (6 bases). CDR3 length equals 13 residues. The germline gives CDR1 SGHRS, CDR2 YFSETQ. V dropped 4 bases and J dropped 7 bases, with 12 bases sitting between them.

Only a few counts were recorded for this clone. The V and J genes are TRBV9 and TRBJ2-7; D remains unclear. Germline CDR1 SGDLS, CDR2 YYNGEE. V was trimmed by 1 base and J by 0 bases, leaving 8 bases between them. The CDR3 totals 14 residues. CDR3 sequence: CASSVSAASYEQYF. DNA of the CDR3: TGTGCCAGCAGCGTATCGGCGGCCTCCTACGAGCAGTACTTC.

The chain combines TRBV11-2 with TRBJ2-7, with 9 bases aligning to TRBD2. The CDR3 has 15 residues. V lost 5 bases, J lost 2 bases, and 7 bases stayed unmatched. Looked up from germline, CDR1 is SGHAT and CDR2 is FQNNGV. CDR3 in amino acids: CASSPPGLAAYEQYF. CDR3 bases: TGTGCCAGCAGCCCGCCGGGACTAGCCGCCTACGAGCAGTACTTC. The complete variable domain, with remaining parts taken from reference TRBV11-2 and TRBJ2-7, reads EAGVAQSPRYKIIEKRQSVAFWCNPISGHATLYWYQQILGQGPKLLIQFQNNGVVDDSQLPKDRFSAERLKGVDSTLKIQPAKLEDSAVYLCASSPPGLAAYEQYFGPGTRLTVT.

The CDR3 sequence: CASSLGQPGYGYTF. The CDR3 DNA is TGCGCCAGCAGCTTGGGACAACCCGGCTATGGCTACACCTTC. J is TRBJ1-2 and V is TRBV5-1; D is unclear. V dropped 0 bases and J dropped 4 bases, with 10 bases sitting between them. CDR3 length: 14 amino acids. From germline, CDR1 is SGHRS and CDR2 YFSETQ.

The V gene is TRBV13, the J gene TRBJ1-2, with 8 bases aligning to TRBD1. The CDR3 is made up of 14 amino acids. Germline V gene sequence: CDR1 PRHDT, CDR2 FYEKMQ (reference sequence). The V and J ends lost 0 bases and 3 bases, in that order; junction bases with no gene match: 0. CDR3 bases: TGTGCCAGCAGCTTAGGGACAGGGGACTATGGCTACACCTTC. Protein: CASSLGTGDYGYTF.

There are a few counts of this clone. This sequence joins TRBV7-6 and TRBJ2-2; D remains ambiguous. Germline CDR1 SGHVS, CDR2 FNYEAQ. This CDR3 is built from 12 residues. Trimming stripped 5 bases from V and 3 bases from J, with 4 bases between. The CDR3 here is CASSLDTGELFF. CDR3 nucleotides: TGTGCCAGCAGCCTTGACACCGGGGAGCTGTTTTTT.

The rearrangement links TRBV4-2 to TRBJ2-7; 9 bases align to TRBD2. Germline CDR1 is LGHNA and CDR2 is YNFKEQ. Germline trimming cut 0 bases from V and 6 bases from J; bases unmatched to any gene: 6. There are 15 residues in the CDR3. The CDR3, as DNA: TGTGCCAGCAGCCAAGAGGGCGGGGGGGCCTTCGAGCAGTACTTC. Protein product: CASSQEGGGAFEQYF.

This clone was counted only a few times. The DNA of the CDR3 is TGTGCCAGTAGTCCACACAGGGGGCTAAGGAAGAACACTGAAGCTTTCTTT. Its protein product is CASSPHRGLRKNTEAFF. The chain uses TRBV19 and TRBJ1-1; TRBD1 matches at 9 bases. After removal of 5 bases from V and 1 base from J, the junction contained 11 bases not matched to a gene. Germline CDR1 LNHDA, CDR2 SQIVND (reference sequence). The CDR3 runs to 17 residues. Looking up the rest from reference TRBV19 and TRBJ1-1 gives the full variable domain: DGGITQSPKYLFRKEGQNVTLSCEQNLNHDAMYWYRQDPGQGLRLIYYSQIVNDFQKGDIAEGYSVSREKKESFPLTVTSAQKNPTAFYLCASSPHRGLRKNTEAFFGQGTRLTVV.

In this sample, this clone turned up a few times. The chain couples TRBV7-8 to TRBJ1-5, with D tentatively TRBD1 (5 bases). Germline values: CDR1 SGHVS, CDR2 FQNEAQ. The ends were cut back, 2 bases at V and 5 bases at J, with 19 bases in the middle. This CDR3 is 17 amino acids long. The CDR3 loop is CASSLFSIRGQYQPQHF. CDR3 bases: TGTGCCAGCAGCTTATTCTCAATAAGGGGCCAATATCAGCCCCAGCATTTT.

CDR3 protein: CASGQGVGNEQFF. The DNA for the CDR3 is TGTGCCAGCGGGCAAGGGGTGGGGAATGAGCAGTTCTTC. The V and J genes are TRBV6-5 and TRBJ2-1; possibly TRBD1 for D (5 bases). Germline CDR1 is MNHEY and CDR2 is SVGAGI. The length of the CDR3 is 13 residues. Trimming removed 8 bases at V and 7 bases at J, with 15 bases between.

The CDR3 protein is CASNSRREGRTGELFF. In nucleotides, the CDR3 is TGTGCCAGTAACTCCAGGCGGGAGGGTCGGACCGGGGAGCTGTTTTTT. This chain uses TRBV19 with TRBJ2-2; 9 bases are a match to TRBD2. The V segment lost 7 bases and the J segment 5 bases; nucleotides outside the gene matches: 11. Germline CDR1 reads LNHDA; CDR2 reads SQIVND (reference sequence). The length of the CDR3 is 16 residues.

This clone has only a few counts. The rearrangement uses TRBV11-2 and TRBJ1-3; 10 bases line up with TRBD1. Germline V gene data show CDR1 as SGHAT and CDR2 as FQNNGV. The trim removed 5 bases at V and 0 bases at J, leaving 13 bases unmatched. The CDR3 length is 19 residues. The CDR3 DNA reads TGTGCCAGCAGCCTCACCGGGACAGGGGCCCATTACTCTGGAAACACCATATATTTT. Translation gives CASSLTGTGAHYSGNTIYF. The full variable domain, rest sourced from reference TRBV11-2 and TRBJ1-3, is EAGVAQSPRYKIIEKRQSVAFWCNPISGHATLYWYQQILGQGPKLLIQFQNNGVVDDSQLPKDRFSAERLKGVDSTLKIQPAKLEDSAVYLCASSLTGTGAHYSGNTIYFGEGSWLTVV.

The chain carries TRBV24-1 and TRBJ2-2; 11 nucleotides match TRBD2. This CDR3 region has 17 residues. The junction had 3 bases not matched to a gene; V was cut back by 0 bases and J by 4 bases. Germline V gives CDR1 KGHDR, CDR2 SFDVKD. The CDR3 nucleotides read TGTGCCACCAGTGATTTGAGGCTAGCGGGAGGCACCGGGGAGCTGTTTTTT. Protein product: CATSDLRLAGGTGELFF.

CDR3 region: CASSHQGAQEKLFF. The CDR3 region has the DNA TGTGCCAGCAGCCACCAGGGGGCTCAGGAAAAACTGTTTTTT. The chain is built from TRBV3-1 (or the pseudogene TRBV3-2) and TRBJ1-4; 8 bases agree with TRBD1. The CDR3 has 14 residues. With V trimmed by 3 bases and J by 8 bases, 5 bases remained unmatched. The germline CDR1 and CDR2 sequences are LGHDT and YNNKEL (reference sequence).

The CDR3 protein is CASSQGTGTTTYEQYF. CDR3 coding DNA: TGTGCCAGCAGCCAAGGGACTGGGACAACTACCTACGAGCAGTACTTC. The genes are TRBV3-1 (or the pseudogene TRBV3-2) and TRBJ2-7, with D possibly matching TRBD1 (6 bases). The CDR3 is 16 residues long. V lost 1 base to trimming and J lost 2 bases, with 15 bases between them. Per germline, CDR1 LGHDT and CDR2 YNNKEL (reference sequence).

The chain carries TRBV7-5 and TRBJ1-1; the table's D call, TRBD1, was not checked against the DNA. TRBV7-5 is a pseudogene segment. The CDR3 runs 15 residues. CDR3: CARSPPQRMNTEAFF. CDR3 DNA: TGTGCCAGAAGCCCACCACAGAGAATGAACACTGAAGCTTTCTTT.

The chain couples TRBV7-9 to TRBJ1-1; D call uncertain. The CDR3 covers 16 residues. Germline V gives CDR1 SEHNR, CDR2 FQNEAQ (reference sequence). V lost 0 bases and J 1 base, leaving 12 bases between the germline ends. The CDR3 DNA reads TGTGCCAGCAGCTTAGCGGCGGGGAACGGGAACACTGAAGCTTTCTTT. Amino acids: CASSLAAGNGNTEAFF.

The rearrangement links TRBV21-1 to TRBJ2-7; the DNA was not compared with TRBD1, the D call given in the table. TRBV21-1 is annotated as a pseudogene. The CDR3 is 14 amino acids. CDR3 in amino acids: CASSKGSRGYEQYF. For the CDR3, the DNA is TGTGCCAGCAGCAAAGGTTCCAGGGGCTACGAGCAGTACTTC.

CDR3 nucleotide sequence: TGTGCCAGCAGCCAAACCGGCGGGGGGGGGCATGAAAAACTGTTTTTT. Protein sequence: CASSQTGGGGHEKLFF. The V gene is TRBV3-1 (or the pseudogene TRBV3-2), the J gene TRBJ1-4; D is perhaps TRBD1 (6 bases). The V end lost 2 bases, the J end lost 6 bases, and 16 bases lay between the germline ends. CDR1 and CDR2 (germline): LGHDT, YNNKEL (reference sequence). CDR3 length: 16 amino acids.

The rearrangement links TRBV7-9 to TRBJ2-5, with TRBD2 identical over 12 bases. The CDR3 loop spans 16 amino acids. Trimming cost V 4 bases and J 5 bases; bases outside gene matches: 8. Germline V CDR1 and CDR2: SEHNR, FQNEAQ (reference sequence). CDR3 coding DNA: TGTGCCAGCAGCTCCACCGGACTAGCGGGACGGGAGACCCAGTACTTC. Encoded protein: CASSSTGLAGRETQYF.

Remarks on this clone: Other DNA sequences of this sample code for an identical CDR3. V usage is TRBV7-6 and J usage is TRBJ2-5; D gene ambiguous. The CDR3 covers 11 residues. V lost 5 bases and J lost 4, with 5 bases in between. CDR1 is SGHVS, CDR2 FNYEAQ, per germline. CDR3 DNA sequence: TGTGCCAGCAGCCCAGGAGAGACCCAGTACTTC. The encoded protein is CASSPGETQYF.

This chain links TRBV28 with TRBJ2-7, with 7 bases fitting TRBD2. The CDR3 runs 15 residues. Trimming at V came to 4 bases and at J to 2 bases, leaving 8 bases not matched to a gene. The germline CDR1 and CDR2 sequences are MDHEN and SYDVKM. CDR3 loop: CASSSATSLAYEQYF. The CDR3 DNA sequence: TGTGCCAGCAGTTCCGCGACTAGCTTAGCCTACGAGCAGTACTTC.

The chain is built from TRBV28 and TRBJ1-2, with D unclear. Trimming left V 6 bases short and J 7 bases short, with 6 bases between. The CDR3 totals 10 residues. Germline CDR1 reads MDHEN; CDR2 reads SYDVKM. The DNA for the CDR3 is TGTGCCAGCAGCGGGGTTGGCTACACCTTC. This sequence encodes CASSGVGYTF.

This rearrangement joins TRBV20-1 to TRBJ1-2, with 8 bases lining up with TRBD1. The CDR3 spans 11 residues. V shed 6 bases and J 8 bases; nucleotides not matched to a gene: 5. Germline loops: CDR1 DFQATT, CDR2 SNEGSKA (reference sequence). DNA of the CDR3: TGCAGTGCCCAGGGGGCGGGCGGCTACACCTTC. Its translation is CSAQGAGGYTF.

The genes are TRBV27 and TRBJ1-2, with 8 bases lining up with TRBD1. The CDR3 spans 13 residues. The germline V gene has CDR1 MNHEY and CDR2 SMNVEV (reference sequence). V was clipped by 5 bases and J by 8 bases; unmatched bases: 7. CDR3 coding DNA: TGTGCCAGCAGTGATCGGACAGGGACAGGCTACACCTTC. This gives the protein CASSDRTGTGYTF.

Concerning this clone itself: At one end the junction does not follow the germline gene, possibly because of a read error. V and J are TRBV7-7 and TRBJ2-2, with TRBD2 identical over 11 bases. Germline V gene data show CDR1 as SSHAT and CDR2 as FNYEAQ (reference sequence). CDR3 length: 17 residues. CDR3 nucleotides: TGTGCTAGCAGCCATAGCCCTCTAGCGGGAGGCCCCGGGGAGCTGTTTTTT. It codes for CASSHSPLAGGPGELFF. Variable domain in full (rest from reference TRBV7-7 and TRBJ2-2): GAGVSQSPRYKVTKRGQDVTLRCDPISSHATLYWYQQALGQGPEFLTYFNYEAQPDKSGLPSDRFSAERPEGSISTLTIQRTEQRDSAMYRCASSHSPLAGGPGELFFGEGSRLTVL.

V is TRBV7-3 and J is TRBJ2-2, with 15 bases that match TRBD2. V shed 1 base and J 5 bases; nucleotides not matched to a gene: 5. The germline CDR1 and CDR2 sequences are SGHTA and FQGTGA. The CDR3 spans 18 residues. CDR3 amino acids: CASSLRGLAGGGTGELFF. The DNA for the CDR3 is TGTGCCAGCAGCTTAAGGGGACTAGCGGGAGGAGGGACCGGGGAGCTGTTTTTT.

This clone was seen more than once but under ten times. The chain recombines TRBV7-8 with TRBJ1-6, with D perhaps matching TRBD1 (5 bases). V shed 1 base and J shed 6 bases, with 10 bases lying between them. The CDR3 spans 15 residues. CDR1 is SGHVS and CDR2 is FQNEAQ in the germline V gene. CDR3 protein: CASSLEGRVNSPLHF. The CDR3 DNA reads TGTGCCAGCAGCTTAGAGGGCAGGGTTAATTCACCCCTCCACTTT.